This TCR beta chain is from a study of Ad26.COV2.S vaccination and SARS-CoV-2 variants. Generated by immunoSEQ multiplex PCR, the TCRdb table keeps only in-frame clones and is missing some. The top ten hold 9.5% to 15% of the sample, which has approximately 480,000 clones, roughly 85% seen once. Germline V lookup: CDR1 SGHDT, CDR2 YYEEEE. The CDR3 runs 17 residues. Trimming took off 1 base at V and 5 bases at J, with 19 bases between the two ends. As to treatment: over 15 received Ad26.COV2.S at low or high dose, single or two shots; about 5 received placebo; per-sample allocation not given. On day 63 after the first injection, vaccine and placebo recipients gave samples.

This sample comprised peripheral blood, obtained in a trial of Ad26.COV2.S vaccine versus placebo. This receptor was obtained from a person aged 18 to 59 who received the Ad26.COV2.S COVID-19 vaccine or a placebo. The chain combines TRBV5-6 with TRBJ2-1; no clear D. The CDR3 loop is CASSLWAGLLLDNEQFF. CDR3 DNA sequence: TGTGCCAGCAGCTTGTGGGCTGGGCTATTACTCGACAATGAGCAGTTCTTC.